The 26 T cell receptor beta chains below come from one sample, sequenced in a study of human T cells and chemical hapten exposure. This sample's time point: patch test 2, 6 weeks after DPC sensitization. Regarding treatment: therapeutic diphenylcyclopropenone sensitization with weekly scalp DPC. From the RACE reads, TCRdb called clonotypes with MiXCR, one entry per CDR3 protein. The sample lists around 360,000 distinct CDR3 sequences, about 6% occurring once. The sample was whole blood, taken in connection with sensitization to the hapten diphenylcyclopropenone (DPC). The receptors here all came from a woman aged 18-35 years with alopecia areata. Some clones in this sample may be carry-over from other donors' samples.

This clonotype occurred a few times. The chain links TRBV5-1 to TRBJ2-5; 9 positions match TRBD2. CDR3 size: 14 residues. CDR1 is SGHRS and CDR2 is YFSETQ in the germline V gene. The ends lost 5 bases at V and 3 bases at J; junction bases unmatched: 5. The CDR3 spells CASRPGTSKETQYF. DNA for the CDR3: TGCGCCAGCAGGCCCGGGACTAGCAAAGAGACCCAGTACTTC.

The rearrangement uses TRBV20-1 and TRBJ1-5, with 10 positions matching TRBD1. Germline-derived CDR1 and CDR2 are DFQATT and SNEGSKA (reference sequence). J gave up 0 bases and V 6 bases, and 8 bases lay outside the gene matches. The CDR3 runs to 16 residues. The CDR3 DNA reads TGCAGTGCAGGGGACAGGGGACATTATAGCAATCAGCCCCAGCATTTT. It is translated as CSAGDRGHYSNQPQHF.

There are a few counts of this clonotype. In DNA form, the CDR3 reads TGCAGTGCTAGGCGGGGACCAAGGGCAGATACGCAGTATTTT. It is translated as CSARRGPRADTQYF. V usage is TRBV20-1 and J usage is TRBJ2-3; TRBD2 is a possible D gene (6 bases). This CDR3 region has 14 residues. CDR1 is DFQATT, CDR2 SNEGSKA, per germline (reference sequence). With 3 bases removed from V and 4 bases from J, the gap between germline ends came to 14 bases.

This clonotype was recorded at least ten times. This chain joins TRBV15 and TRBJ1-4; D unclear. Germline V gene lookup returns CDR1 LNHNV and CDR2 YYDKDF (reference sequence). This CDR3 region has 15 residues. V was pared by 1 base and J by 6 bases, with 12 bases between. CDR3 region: CATSRGRNSDEKLFF. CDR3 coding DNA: TGTGCCACCAGCAGAGGTCGGAACAGCGATGAAAAACTGTTTTTT. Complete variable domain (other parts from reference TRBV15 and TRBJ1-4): DAMVIQNPRYQVTQFGKPVTLSCSQTLNHNVMYWYQQKSSQAPKLLFHYYDKDFNNEADTPDNFQSRRPNTSFCFLDIRSPGLGDTAMYLCATSRGRNSDEKLFFGSGTQLSVL.

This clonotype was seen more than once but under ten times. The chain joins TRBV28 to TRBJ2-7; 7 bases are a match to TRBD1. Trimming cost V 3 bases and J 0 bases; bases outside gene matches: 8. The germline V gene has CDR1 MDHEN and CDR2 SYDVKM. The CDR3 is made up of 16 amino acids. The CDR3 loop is CASSFRGQPRSYEQYF. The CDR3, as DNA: TGTGCCAGCAGTTTCCGGGGACAGCCTCGCTCCTACGAGCAGTACTTC.

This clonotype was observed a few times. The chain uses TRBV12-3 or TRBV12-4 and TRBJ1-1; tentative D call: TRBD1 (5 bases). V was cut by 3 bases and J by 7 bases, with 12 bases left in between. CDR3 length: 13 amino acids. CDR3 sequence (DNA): TGTGCCAGCAGTTTTAGGGGCAGGGTTGAAGCTTTCTTT. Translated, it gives CASSFRGRVEAFF.

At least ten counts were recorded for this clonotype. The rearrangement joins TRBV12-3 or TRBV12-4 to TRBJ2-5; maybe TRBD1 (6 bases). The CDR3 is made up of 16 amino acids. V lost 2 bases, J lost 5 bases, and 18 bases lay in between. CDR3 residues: CASSLSILGRGETQYF. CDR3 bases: TGTGCCAGCAGTTTATCAATCTTGGGCAGGGGCGAGACCCAGTACTTC.

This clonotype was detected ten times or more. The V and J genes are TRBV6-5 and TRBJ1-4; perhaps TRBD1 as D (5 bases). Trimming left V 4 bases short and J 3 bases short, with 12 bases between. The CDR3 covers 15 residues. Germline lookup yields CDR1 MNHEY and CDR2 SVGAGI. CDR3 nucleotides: TGTGCCAGCAGTTGGGAGGGGCGGCCTAATGAAAAACTGTTTTTT. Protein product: CASSWEGRPNEKLFF.

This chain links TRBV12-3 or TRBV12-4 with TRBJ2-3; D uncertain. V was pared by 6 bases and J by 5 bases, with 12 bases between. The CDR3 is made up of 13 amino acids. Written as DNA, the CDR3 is TGTGCCAGCAGCCTTGAACGGTTAGATACGCAGTATTTT. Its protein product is CASSLERLDTQYF.

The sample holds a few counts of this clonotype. This CDR3 is CAISSPDRGQYIQYF. Written as DNA, the CDR3 is TGTGCCATCAGTTCCCCGGACAGGGGGCAATACATTCAGTACTTC. The chain uses TRBV10-3 and TRBJ2-4, with 11 bases that match TRBD1. The V and J ends lost 5 bases and 8 bases, in that order; junction bases with no gene match: 8. Germline CDR1 is ENHRY and CDR2 is SYGVKD. The CDR3 covers 15 residues.

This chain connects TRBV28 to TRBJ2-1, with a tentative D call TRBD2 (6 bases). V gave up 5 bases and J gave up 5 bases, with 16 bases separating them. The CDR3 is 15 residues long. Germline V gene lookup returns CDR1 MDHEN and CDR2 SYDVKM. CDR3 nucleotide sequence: TGTGCCAGCAGTGGGGGACTTAGCCCACACAATGAGCAGTTCTTC. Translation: CASSGGLSPHNEQFF.

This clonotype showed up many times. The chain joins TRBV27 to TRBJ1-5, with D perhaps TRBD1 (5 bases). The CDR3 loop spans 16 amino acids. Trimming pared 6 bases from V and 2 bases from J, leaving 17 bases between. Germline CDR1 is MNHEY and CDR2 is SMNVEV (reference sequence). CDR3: CASRPRAGYGNQPQHF. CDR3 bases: TGTGCCAGCAGGCCGCGAGCAGGGTACGGCAATCAGCCCCAGCATTTT.

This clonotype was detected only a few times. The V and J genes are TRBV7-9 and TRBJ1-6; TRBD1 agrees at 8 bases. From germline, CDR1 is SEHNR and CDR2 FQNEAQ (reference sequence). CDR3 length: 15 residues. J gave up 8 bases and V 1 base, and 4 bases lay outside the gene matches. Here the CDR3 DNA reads TGTGCCAGCAGCTTAGTGGGGGGACAGGATTCACCCCTCCACTTT. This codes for CASSLVGGQDSPLHF.

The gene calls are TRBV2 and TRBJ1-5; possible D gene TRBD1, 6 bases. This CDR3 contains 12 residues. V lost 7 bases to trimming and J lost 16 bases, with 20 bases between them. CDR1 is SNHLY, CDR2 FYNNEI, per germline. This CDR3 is CASTQHRDGPHF. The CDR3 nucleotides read TGTGCCAGCACTCAACACAGGGACGGTCCTCATTTT.

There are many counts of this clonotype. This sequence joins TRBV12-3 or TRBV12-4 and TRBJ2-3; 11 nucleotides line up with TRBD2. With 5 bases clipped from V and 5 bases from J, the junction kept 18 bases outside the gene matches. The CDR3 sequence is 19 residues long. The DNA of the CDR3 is TGTGCCAGCAGTCCCCGACTAGCGGGGAATATCCCCCGAGGAGATACGCAGTATTTT. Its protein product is CASSPRLAGNIPRGDTQYF.

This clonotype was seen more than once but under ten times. The CDR3 DNA reads as TGCGCCAGCACCTTAAGCGGGGGGGGGCGCAGAGGTATTGTGGAGTACCAAGAGACCCAGTACTTC. Its translation is CASTLSGGGRRGIVEYQETQYF. The chain couples TRBV23-1 to TRBJ2-5; 10 positions agree with TRBD2. TRBV23-1 is an open reading frame, and its role is uncertain. Trimming removed 7 bases from V and 0 bases from J; junction bases left unmatched: 26. This CDR3 is 22 amino acids long.

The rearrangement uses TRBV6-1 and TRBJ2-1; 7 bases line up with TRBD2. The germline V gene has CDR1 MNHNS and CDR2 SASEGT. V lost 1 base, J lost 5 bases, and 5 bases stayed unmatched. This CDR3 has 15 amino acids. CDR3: CASSEVGGSDNEQFF. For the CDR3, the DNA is TGTGCCAGCAGTGAAGTGGGAGGGTCAGACAATGAGCAGTTCTTC.

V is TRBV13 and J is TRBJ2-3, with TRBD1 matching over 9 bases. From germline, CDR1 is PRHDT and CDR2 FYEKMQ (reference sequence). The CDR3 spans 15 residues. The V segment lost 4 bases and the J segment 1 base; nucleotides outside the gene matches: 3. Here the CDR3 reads CASSSRTGGTDTQYF. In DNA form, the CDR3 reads TGTGCCAGCAGCTCACGGACAGGGGGCACAGATACGCAGTATTTT.

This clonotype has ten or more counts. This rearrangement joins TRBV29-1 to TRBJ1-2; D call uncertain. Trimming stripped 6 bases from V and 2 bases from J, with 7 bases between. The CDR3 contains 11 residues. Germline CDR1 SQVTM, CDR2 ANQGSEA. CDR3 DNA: TGCAGCGTGGGGATAAACTATGGCTACACCTTC. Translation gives CSVGINYGYTF.

The CDR3 loop reads CASSHEGPQGVYNEQFF. Written as DNA, the CDR3 is TGTGCCAGCAGTCACGAGGGGCCGCAGGGGGTGTACAATGAGCAGTTCTTC. V and J are TRBV6-5 and TRBJ2-1; 7 positions agree with TRBD1. This CDR3 region has 17 residues. Looked up from germline, CDR1 is MNHEY and CDR2 is SVGAGI. V lost 5 bases and J lost 4; bases outside the gene matches: 14.

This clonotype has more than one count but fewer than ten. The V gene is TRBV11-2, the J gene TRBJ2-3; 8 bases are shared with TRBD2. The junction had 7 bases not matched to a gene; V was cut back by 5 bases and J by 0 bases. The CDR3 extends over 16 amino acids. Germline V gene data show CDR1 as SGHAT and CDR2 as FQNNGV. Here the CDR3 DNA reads TGTGCCAGCAGCCTTACTAGCGGAGGTAGCACAGATACGCAGTATTTT. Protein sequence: CASSLTSGGSTDTQYF.

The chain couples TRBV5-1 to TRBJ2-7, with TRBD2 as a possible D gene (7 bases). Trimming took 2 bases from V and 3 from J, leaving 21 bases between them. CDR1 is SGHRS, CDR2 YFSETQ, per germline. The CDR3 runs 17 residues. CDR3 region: CASSFPLRGRTSYEQYF. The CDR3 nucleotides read TGCGCCAGCAGCTTTCCGCTCAGGGGCAGGACTAGCTACGAGCAGTACTTC.

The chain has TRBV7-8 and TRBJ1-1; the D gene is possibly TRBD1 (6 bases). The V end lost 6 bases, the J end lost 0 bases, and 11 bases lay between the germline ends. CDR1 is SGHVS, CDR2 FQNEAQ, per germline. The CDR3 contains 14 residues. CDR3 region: CASRKTGVNTEAFF. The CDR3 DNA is TGTGCCAGCAGGAAGACAGGCGTGAACACTGAAGCTTTCTTT.

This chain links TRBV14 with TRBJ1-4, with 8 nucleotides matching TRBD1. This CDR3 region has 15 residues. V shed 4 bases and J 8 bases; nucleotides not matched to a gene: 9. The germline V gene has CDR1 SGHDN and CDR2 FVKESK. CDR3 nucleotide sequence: TGTGCCAGCAGCCCTCGTCAGGGGGCCCGAGAAAAACTGTTTTTT. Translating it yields CASSPRQGAREKLFF.

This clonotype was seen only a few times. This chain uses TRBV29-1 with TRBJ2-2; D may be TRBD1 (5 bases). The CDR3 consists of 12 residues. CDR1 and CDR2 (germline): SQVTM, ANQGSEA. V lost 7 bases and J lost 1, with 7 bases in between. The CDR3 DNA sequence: TGCAGCGGTAGGGGGAACACCGGGGAGCTGTTTTTT. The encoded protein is CSGRGNTGELFF.

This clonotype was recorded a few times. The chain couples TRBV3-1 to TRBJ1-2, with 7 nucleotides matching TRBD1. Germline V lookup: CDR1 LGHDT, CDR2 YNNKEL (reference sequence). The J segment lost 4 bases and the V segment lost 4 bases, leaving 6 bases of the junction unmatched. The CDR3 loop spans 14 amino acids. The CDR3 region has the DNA TGTGCCAGCAGCCCCCGACAGGGACTCTATGGCTACACCTTC. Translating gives CASSPRQGLYGYTF.